This T cell receptor (beta chain) was recorded in a study of blood T cell repertoires in COVID-19 (dated by TCRdb to about 2020). For the study in its entirety: Collaborator samples came from the United States, Italy and Spain and covered acute and convalescent phases of COVID-19. The material from the prospective study consisted of cDNA or gDNA derived from T cells, B-cell-depleted T cells, or PBMCs. Deeply sampled blood TCRbeta repertoires from subjects exposed to, actively infected with, or recovered from COVID-19 were included in the dataset. Nearly every sample came with metadata listing a de-identified subject ID, COVID-19 status, age in years and sex. Where available, HLA class I and class II types were taken from metadata supplied by the sample provider and were not determined by assay-based typing. The samples were drawn from the first 160 participants of the ongoing ImmuneRACE study and from 1,254 subjects provided by 6 global collaborators. The repertoires were made available in a free public database intended to serve as a resource for research on the immune response to SARS-CoV-2.

Paper-wide results and their limitations: The quantity of clinical and demographic metadata differed by source and by participant and was supplied without curation.

This clone is a singleton in its sample. Its antigen remains undetermined. Within one base of it there is no much larger clone, and no base qualities were kept. TCRbeta CDR3 regions were amplified from genomic DNA by means of the immunoSEQ Assay, a bias-controlled multiplex PCR. On the authors' methods: The number of nucleated cells in each sample was estimated by amplification of reference gene primers within the assay. To quantify the absolute abundance of each unique TCRbeta CDR3 rearrangement, sequence reads were collapsed and filtered. For each sample, productive Simpson clonality was calculated by taking the square root of Simpson's diversity index across productive rearrangements. Drawn from immuneACCESS, this table holds only the in-frame rearrangements with V and J called that TCRdb kept. Clones are partly lost; checked studies trace under half to an unresolved V gene and leave the rest unexplained. Clone size and V and J calls were adopted from that table, with D and trimming inferred from the DNA. In all, the sample holds some 390,000 clones, and more than 85% of those were seen once. Of the sample, over 2.5% is held by the ten largest clones.

The CDR3 numbers 16 residues from cysteine through phenylalanine. The retained sequence is limited to the CDR3, 48 bases, with the frame set at the first base. The collaborating institutions used their own protocols to collect whole blood in K2EDTA tubes. For TCRbeta analysis, collaborators shipped samples as frozen whole blood, isolated PBMCs, or DNA extracted from either of those sample types. The clonotype originates from a human donor in a cohort sampled during active COVID-19. The V and J genes are TRBV21-1 and TRBJ2-6; whether TRBD2, the table's D call, matches the DNA was not checked. TRBV21-1 is reported as a pseudogene. The material sequenced was peripheral blood. The base sequence is TGTGCCAGCAGCAAAGGGGGGGTCTCTGGGGCCAACGTCCTGACTTTC. It codes for CASSKGGVSGANVLTF.